The rows below give T cell receptor beta chains drawn from one sample of a study of blood T cell repertoires in COVID-19. Here immunoSEQ multiplex PCR was the method, and the copy in TCRdb shows in-frame clones only, minus some. The sample consists of some 250,000 clones, about four fifths of them appearing once. The sample was peripheral blood. All receptors derive from a man younger than 45 who had recovered from COVID-19. CDR3s include the opening cysteine and the closing phenylalanine or tryptophan. Each record gives: V gene, CDR3 protein.

V: TRBV9; CDR3: CASSLTTGVSTGELFF
V: TRBV5-6; CDR3: CASSLEGTEPFQPLHF
V: TRBV28; CDR3: CASTPRGQGTDTQYF
V: TRBV18; CDR3: CASSQGTGNYNEQFF
V: TRBV14; CDR3: CASSQDHASGGRGELFF
V: TRBV11-2; CDR3: CASSDVWGVQHF
V: TRBV19; CDR3: CASSGQGQETQYF
V: TRBV5-5; CDR3: CASSLGGYSNQPQHF
V: TRBV5-1; CDR3: CASSLSQGLLSEQYF
V: TRBV10-1; CDR3: CASSLGSGGGNEQFF
V: TRBV6-5; CDR3: CASAGQSTNQETQYF
V: TRBV10-3; CDR3: CAISETSGGGWEETQYF
V: TRBV13; CDR3: CASSLVAGGWETQYF
V: TRBV11-2; CDR3: CASRTLPKQGSYGYTF
V: TRBV6-2/TRBV6-3; CDR3: CASSPYRDFSYEQYF
V: TRBV7-8; CDR3: CASSLGGFDQPQHF
V: TRBV14; CDR3: CASSGSNSGNTIYF
V: TRBV5-1; CDR3: CASSSGLATDTQYF
V: TRBV3-1/TRBV3-2; CDR3: CASSQDSISYNEQFF
V: TRBV2; CDR3: CASRPGQGMEKLFF
V: TRBV7-8; CDR3: CASSLRGGHGDTQYF
V: TRBV3-1/TRBV3-2; CDR3: CASSQPFSGGGTDTQYF
V: TRBV6-4; CDR3: CASRVSPGLAGGRTTDTQYF
V: TRBV10-2; CDR3: CASRDTGPNQPQHF
V: TRBV19; CDR3: CASSIIAGEQFF
V: TRBV19; CDR3: CASSATGAQSEAFF